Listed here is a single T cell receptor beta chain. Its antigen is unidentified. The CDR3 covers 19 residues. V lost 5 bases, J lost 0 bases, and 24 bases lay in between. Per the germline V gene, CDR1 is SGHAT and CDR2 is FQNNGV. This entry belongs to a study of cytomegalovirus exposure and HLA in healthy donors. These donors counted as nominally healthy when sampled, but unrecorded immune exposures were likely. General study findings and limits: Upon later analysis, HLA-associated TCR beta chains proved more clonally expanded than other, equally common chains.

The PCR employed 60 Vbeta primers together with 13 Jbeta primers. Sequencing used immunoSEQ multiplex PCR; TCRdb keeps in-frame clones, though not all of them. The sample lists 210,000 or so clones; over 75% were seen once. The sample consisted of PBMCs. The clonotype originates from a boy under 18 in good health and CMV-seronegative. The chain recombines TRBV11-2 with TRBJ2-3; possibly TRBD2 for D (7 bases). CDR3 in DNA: TGTGCCAGCAGCGCCCTTTTCACTCGTAGGGGGGGAAGCACAGATACGCAGTATTTT. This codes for CASSALFTRRGGSTDTQYF.